The 2 T cell receptor beta chains below were found in one sample sequenced in a study of T cells in localized non-small cell lung cancer. Clones were read by immunoSEQ multiplex PCR, and TCRdb kept only the in-frame ones, dropping some. The repertoire holds approximately 4,500 clones, with 30% as singletons. Sequencing used lung tumor tissue, obtained before any cancer treatment. Every receptor here comes from a male donor at least 60 years old with stage I lung adenocarcinoma.

This clone is classed as medium-sized (0.01 to 0.1%). The gene calls are TRBV6-8 and TRBJ1-2, with 11 bases identical to TRBD1. In germline, CDR1 is MNHGY, CDR2 SAAAGT. The CDR3 loop spans 15 amino acids. Losses at the gene ends were 4 bases for V and 8 bases for J; bases not matched to a gene: 9. The DNA of the CDR3 is TGTGCCAGCAGTTCCGGGACAGGGGGAATGAGGGGCTACACCTTC. Its translation is CASSSGTGGMRGYTF.

J is TRBJ1-5 and V is TRBV19; 10 bases are shared with TRBD1. V lost 5 bases, J lost 6 bases, and 7 bases stayed unmatched. Germline V gene sequence: CDR1 LNHDA, CDR2 SQIVND (reference sequence). There are 15 residues in the CDR3. CDR3: CASSLLTGGGQPQHF. The CDR3 DNA reads as TGTGCCAGTAGTCTACTGACAGGGGGCGGTCAGCCCCAGCATTTT.